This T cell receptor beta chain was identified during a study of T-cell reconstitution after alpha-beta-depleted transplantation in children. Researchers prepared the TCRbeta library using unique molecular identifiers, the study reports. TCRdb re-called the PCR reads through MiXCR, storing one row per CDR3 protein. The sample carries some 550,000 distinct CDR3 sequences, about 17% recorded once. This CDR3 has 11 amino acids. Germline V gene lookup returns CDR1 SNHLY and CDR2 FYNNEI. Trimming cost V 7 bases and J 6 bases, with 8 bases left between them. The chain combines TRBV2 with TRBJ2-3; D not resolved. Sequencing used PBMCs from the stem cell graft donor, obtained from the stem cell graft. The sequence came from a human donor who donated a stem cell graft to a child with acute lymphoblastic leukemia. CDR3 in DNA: TGTGCCAGCACGCTGGCTGATACGCAGTATTTT. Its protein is CASTLADTQYF.